Described below is a single T cell receptor (beta chain) sequence and its context. The target antigen is unknown. The sort gate was single viable CD3+CD4+CD8-CD45RO+ cells for memory CD4+ T cells. Serostatus was set by detecting CMV pp150, pp28, p38, p52 IgG. Positive selection with CD4 microbeads enriched total CD4+ T cells. Sequenced by immunoSEQ multiplex PCR; TCRdb stores in-frame clones only, minus some. The sample includes 45,000 or so clones, 75% to 85% of them seen just once. This sample is drawn from a study of memory CD4+ T cells and cytomegalovirus serostatus. Trimming removed 0 bases at V and 9 bases at J, with 11 bases between. CDR1 is LGHNT and CDR2 is FRNRAP in the germline V gene. The CDR3 is 13 residues long. Regarding the study as a whole: About two fifths of the roughly 150 known CMV-associated TCRbeta sequences appeared in CD4+ memory. CMV serostatus prediction reached median AUC roughly 0.95, or 0.91 with US-trained model.

The origin of this receptor is an adult in good health and CMV-seronegative. J is TRBJ2-5 and V is TRBV12-5, with TRBD2 as a possible D gene (6 bases). Sequencing was performed on memory CD4+ T cells from blood. CDR3 in amino acids: CASGLVAGMAQYF. DNA of the CDR3: TGTGCTAGTGGTTTGGTAGCGGGTATGGCCCAGTACTTC.